Described below is a single T cell receptor beta chain sequence and its context. The data stem from a study of blood T cell repertoires in COVID-19. Study context: Material from acute and convalescent COVID-19 was sourced from the United States, Italy and Spain.

The CDR3 contains 16 residues. CDR1 and CDR2 (germline): SNHLY, FYNNEI. Deletions cut 4 bases from V and 2 bases from J, with 16 bases between. Clinical history reported by participants formed the basis on which cohorts were assigned. The repertoire was sequenced with immunoSEQ multiplex PCR; TCRdb's copy has only in-frame clones and lacks some. The sample lists about 140,000 clones; about 83% were seen once. The chain links TRBV2 to TRBJ2-3, with TRBD1 as a possible D gene (6 bases). This TCR was sampled from a woman between 50 and 59 years old with acute COVID-19. Sample: PBMCs or T cells enriched from blood (not recorded which). Here the CDR3 DNA reads TGTGCCAGCAGTGGGACAGCCCAGGGGATCACAGATACGCAGTATTTT. This encodes CASSGTAQGITDTQYF.